A selection of T cell receptor beta chains follows, all from one sample in a study of blood T cell repertoires in COVID-19. This table comes from immunoSEQ multiplex PCR, and its TCRdb copy is limited to in-frame clones, with some not included. The data show 170,000 or so clones, around 90% seen once. Source material: peripheral blood. These receptors originate from a man between 40 and 49 years old with active or convalescent COVID-19. Both conserved end residues are trimmed from each CDR3.

V: TRBV4-1
CDR3: ASSQVWGGSGANVLT

V: TRBV5-1
CDR3: ASSLDGTGPNEQF

V: TRBV7-6
CDR3: ASSLSGGGGGTEAF

V: TRBV2
CDR3: ASSPWEGGGGELF

V: TRBV5-4
CDR3: ASSIGQGNSPLH

V: TRBV7-9
CDR3: ASSHEWDSPTGELF

V: TRBV18
CDR3: ASSRSGDQPQH

V: TRBV7-2
CDR3: ASSSGGSAKNIQY

V: TRBV5-8
CDR3: ASSGALNRGLSYEQY

V: TRBV28
CDR3: ASSTSGHWGQGANVLT

V: TRBV6-2/TRBV6-3
CDR3: ASSYGPEDRGGETQY

V: TRBV6-5
CDR3: ASTAGQRGDEQF

V: TRBV6-5
CDR3: ASSPDTGGNEQF

V: TRBV2
CDR3: ASKARDTLNTEAF

V: TRBV28
CDR3: ASMTQGRDTGELF

V: TRBV21-1
CDR3: ASSTRARQGNQPQH

V: TRBV9
CDR3: ASSEPGLLGTGELF

V: TRBV11-3
CDR3: ASSLRSEQF

V: TRBV9
CDR3: ASSEGVAGGLYTQY

V: TRBV19
CDR3: ASSQGSFRGPYGYT

V: TRBV27
CDR3: ASGNSGGAGETQY

V: TRBV6-5
CDR3: ASEGQSYEQY

V: TRBV7-9
CDR3: ASSPPLGGEQY